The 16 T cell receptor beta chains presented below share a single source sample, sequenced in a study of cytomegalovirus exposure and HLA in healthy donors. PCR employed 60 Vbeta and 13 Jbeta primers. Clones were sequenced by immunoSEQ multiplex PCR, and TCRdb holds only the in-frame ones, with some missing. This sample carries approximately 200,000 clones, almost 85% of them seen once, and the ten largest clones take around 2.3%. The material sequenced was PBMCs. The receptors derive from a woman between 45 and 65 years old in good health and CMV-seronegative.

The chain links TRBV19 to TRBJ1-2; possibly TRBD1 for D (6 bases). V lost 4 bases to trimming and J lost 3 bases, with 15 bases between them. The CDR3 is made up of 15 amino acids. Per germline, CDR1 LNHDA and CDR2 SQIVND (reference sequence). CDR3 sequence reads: CASSTTGYDYYGYTF. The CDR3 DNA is TGTGCCAGTAGTACTACAGGGTACGATTACTATGGCTACACCTTC.

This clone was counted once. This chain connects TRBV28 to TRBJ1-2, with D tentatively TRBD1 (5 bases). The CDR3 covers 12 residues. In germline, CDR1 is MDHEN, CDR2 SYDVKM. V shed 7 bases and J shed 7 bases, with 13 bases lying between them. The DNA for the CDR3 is TGTGCCAGCACTCCCTCGGGGGGTGGCTACACCTTC. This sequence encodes CASTPSGGGYTF.

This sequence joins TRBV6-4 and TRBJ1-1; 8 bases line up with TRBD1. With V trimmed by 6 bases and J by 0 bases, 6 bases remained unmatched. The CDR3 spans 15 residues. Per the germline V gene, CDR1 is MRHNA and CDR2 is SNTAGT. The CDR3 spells CASRGQALMNTEAFF. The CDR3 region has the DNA TGTGCCAGCAGGGGACAGGCCCTTATGAACACTGAAGCTTTCTTT.

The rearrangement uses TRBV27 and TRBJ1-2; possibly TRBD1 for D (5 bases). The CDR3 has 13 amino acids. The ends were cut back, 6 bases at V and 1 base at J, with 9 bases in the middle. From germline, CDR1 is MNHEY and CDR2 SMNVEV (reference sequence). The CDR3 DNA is TGTGCCAGCAGAACAGGCCTTAACTATGGCTACACCTTC. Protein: CASRTGLNYGYTF.

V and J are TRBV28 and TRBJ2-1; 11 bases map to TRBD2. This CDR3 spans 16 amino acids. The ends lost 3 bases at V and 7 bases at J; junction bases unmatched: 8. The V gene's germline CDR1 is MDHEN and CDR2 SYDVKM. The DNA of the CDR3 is TGTGCCAGCAGTTTTCAAACTAGCGGGAGTGGGAATGAGCAGTTCTTC. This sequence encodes CASSFQTSGSGNEQFF.

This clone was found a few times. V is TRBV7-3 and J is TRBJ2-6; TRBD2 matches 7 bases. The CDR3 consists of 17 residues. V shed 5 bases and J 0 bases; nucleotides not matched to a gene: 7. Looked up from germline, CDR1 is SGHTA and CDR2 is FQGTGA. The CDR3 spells CASSPSGESSGANVLTF. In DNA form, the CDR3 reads TGTGCCAGCAGCCCTAGCGGTGAGAGCTCTGGGGCCAACGTCCTGACTTTC.

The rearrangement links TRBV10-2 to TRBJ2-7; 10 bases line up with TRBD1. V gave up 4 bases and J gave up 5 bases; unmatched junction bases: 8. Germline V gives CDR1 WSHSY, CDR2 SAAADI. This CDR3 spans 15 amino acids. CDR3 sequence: CASSGRTGGSHEQYF. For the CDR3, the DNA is TGCGCCAGCAGTGGTAGGACAGGGGGATCGCACGAGCAGTACTTC.

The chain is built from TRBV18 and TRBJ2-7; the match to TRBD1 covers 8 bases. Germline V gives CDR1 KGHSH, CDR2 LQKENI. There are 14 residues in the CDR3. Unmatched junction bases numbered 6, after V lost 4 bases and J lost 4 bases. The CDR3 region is CASSLGQGPYEQYF. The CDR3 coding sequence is TGTGCCAGCTCACTTGGACAGGGTCCTTACGAGCAGTACTTC.

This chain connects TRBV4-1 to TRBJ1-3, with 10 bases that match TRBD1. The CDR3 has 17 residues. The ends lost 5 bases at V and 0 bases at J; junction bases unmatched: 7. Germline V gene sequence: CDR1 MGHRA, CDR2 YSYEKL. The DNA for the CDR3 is TGCGCCAGCAGCGTGCGGGACAGGGGAATCTCTGGAAACACCATATATTTT. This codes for CASSVRDRGISGNTIYF.

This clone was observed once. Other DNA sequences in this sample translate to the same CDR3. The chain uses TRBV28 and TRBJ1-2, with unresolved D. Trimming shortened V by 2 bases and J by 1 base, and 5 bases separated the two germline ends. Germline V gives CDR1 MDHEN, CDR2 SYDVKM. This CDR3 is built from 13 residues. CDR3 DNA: TGTGCCAGCAGTTTACAGATTAACTATGGCTACACCTTC. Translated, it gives CASSLQINYGYTF.

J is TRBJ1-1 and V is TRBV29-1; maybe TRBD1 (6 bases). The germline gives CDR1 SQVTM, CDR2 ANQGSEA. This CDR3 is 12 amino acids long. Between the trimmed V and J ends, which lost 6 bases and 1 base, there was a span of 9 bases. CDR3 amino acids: CSVATGNTEAFF. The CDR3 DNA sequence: TGCAGCGTGGCGACAGGGAACACTGAAGCTTTCTTT.

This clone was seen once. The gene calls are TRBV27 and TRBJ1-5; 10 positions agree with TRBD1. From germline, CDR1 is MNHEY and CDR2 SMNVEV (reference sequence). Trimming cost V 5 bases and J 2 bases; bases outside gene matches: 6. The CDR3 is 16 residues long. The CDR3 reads CASSPRDRGGNQPQHF. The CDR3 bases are TGTGCCAGCAGTCCTCGGGACAGGGGAGGCAATCAGCCCCAGCATTTT.

The CDR3 region is CASRILSQGGGYTF. The CDR3 coding sequence is TGTGCCAGCAGGATCCTTTCTCAGGGAGGGGGCTACACCTTC. The chain couples TRBV28 to TRBJ1-2, with a weak D call TRBD1 (5 bases). Germline CDR1 reads MDHEN; CDR2 reads SYDVKM. V was trimmed by 6 bases and J by 8 bases, leaving 19 bases between them. The CDR3 extends over 14 amino acids.

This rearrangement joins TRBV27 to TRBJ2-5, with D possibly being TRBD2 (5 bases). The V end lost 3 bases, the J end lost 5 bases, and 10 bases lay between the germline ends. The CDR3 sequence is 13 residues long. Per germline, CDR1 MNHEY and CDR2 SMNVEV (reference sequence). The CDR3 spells CASSLRETETQYF. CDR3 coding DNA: TGTGCCAGCAGTTTGAGGGAGACGGAGACCCAGTACTTC.

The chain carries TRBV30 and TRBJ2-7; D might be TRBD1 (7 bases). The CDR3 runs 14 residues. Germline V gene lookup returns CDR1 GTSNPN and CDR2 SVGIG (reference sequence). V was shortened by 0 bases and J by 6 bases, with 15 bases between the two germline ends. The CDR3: CAWSVWQGGSEQYF. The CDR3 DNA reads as TGTGCCTGGAGTGTCTGGCAGGGGGGAAGCGAGCAGTACTTC.

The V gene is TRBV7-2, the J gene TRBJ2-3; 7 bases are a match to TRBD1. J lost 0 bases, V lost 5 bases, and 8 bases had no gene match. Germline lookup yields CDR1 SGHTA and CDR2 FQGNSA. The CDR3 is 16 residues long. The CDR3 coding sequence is TGTGCCAGCAGCGTGTTGGGACAGTCTAGCACAGATACGCAGTATTTT. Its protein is CASSVLGQSSTDTQYF.